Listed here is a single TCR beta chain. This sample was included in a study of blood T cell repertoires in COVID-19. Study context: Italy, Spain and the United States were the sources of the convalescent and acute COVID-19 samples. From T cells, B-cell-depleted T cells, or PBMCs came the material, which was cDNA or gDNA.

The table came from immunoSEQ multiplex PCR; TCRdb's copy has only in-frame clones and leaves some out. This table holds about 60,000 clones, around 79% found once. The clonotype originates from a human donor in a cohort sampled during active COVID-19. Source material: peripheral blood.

The CDR3 sequence: CASSLGQGGTEAFF. In nucleotides, the CDR3 is TGCGCCAGCAGCTTGGGACAGGGCGGCACTGAAGCTTTCTTT. This chain connects TRBV5-1 to TRBJ1-1, with TRBD1 identical over 7 bases. The CDR3 has 14 amino acids. Germline V CDR1 and CDR2: SGHRS, YFSETQ. The junction had 3 bases not matched to a gene; V was cut back by 0 bases and J by 4 bases.